This TCR beta chain was identified during a study of T cells in Graves' hyperthyroidism and ophthalmopathy. Study at large: At initial diagnosis, before any treatment had begun, peripheral blood was obtained. Study-wide results and caveats: The model made its ophthalmopathy prediction, and onset followed a median 6.5 months later.

Trimming removed 5 bases from V and 6 bases from J; junction bases left unmatched: 11. Germline CDR1 reads SGHTA; CDR2 reads FQGTGA. This CDR3 spans 16 amino acids. Amplified regions were TCR beta CDR3 sequences from RNA transcripts. The primer set for the first-round RT-PCR of the TCR CDR3 was HTBI. TCRdb re-called the multiplex PCR reads with MiXCR, one entry per CDR3 protein. In the table there are hundreds of thousands of distinct CDR3 sequences, around 19% of which are singletons. Concerning this clonotype: Antigen unknown.

Participants, patients aged 18 to 65, had newly diagnosed hyperthyroidism with a duration under 2 months. The PBMCs had their origin in about 9.7 ml of fresh peripheral blood. Material for sequencing was blood. The clonotype originates from a woman between 50 and 59 years old with Graves' hyperthyroidism that later progressed to Graves' ophthalmopathy. The gene calls are TRBV7-3 and TRBJ2-1; 9 bases align to TRBD1. Here the CDR3 DNA reads TGTGCCAGCAGCCGATTAGGGACAGGGCTATCCAATGAGCAGTTCTTC. It yields the protein CASSRLGTGLSNEQFF.